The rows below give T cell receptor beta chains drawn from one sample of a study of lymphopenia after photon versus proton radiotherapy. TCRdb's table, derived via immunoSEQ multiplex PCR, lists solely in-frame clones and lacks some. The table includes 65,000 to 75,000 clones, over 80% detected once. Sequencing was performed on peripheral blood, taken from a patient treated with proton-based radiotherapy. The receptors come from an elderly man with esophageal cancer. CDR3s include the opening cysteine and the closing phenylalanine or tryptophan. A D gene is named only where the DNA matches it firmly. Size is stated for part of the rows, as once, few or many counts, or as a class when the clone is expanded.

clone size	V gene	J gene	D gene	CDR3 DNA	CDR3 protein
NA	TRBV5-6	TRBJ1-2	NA	TGTGCCAGCAGCTTGGTGGGGGGCGCCGACTATGGCTACACCTTC	CASSLVGGADYGYTF
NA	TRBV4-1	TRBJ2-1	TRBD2	TGCGCCAGCAGCCGGGGAGCGGGGGCCTCCTACAATGAGCAGTTCTTC	CASSRGAGASYNEQFF
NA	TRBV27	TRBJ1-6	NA	TGTGCCAGCAGTTTATCGGGGGCGCACCTCAGCTCCTATAATTCACCCCTCCACTTT	CASSLSGAHLSSYNSPLHF
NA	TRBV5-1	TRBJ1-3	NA	TGCGCCAGCAGCAACACCATCGGTAGCTCTGGAAACACCATATATTTT	CASSNTIGSSGNTIYF
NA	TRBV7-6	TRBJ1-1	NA	TGTGCCAGCAGCCAGGACTTGAACACTGAAGCTTTCTTT	CASSQDLNTEAFF
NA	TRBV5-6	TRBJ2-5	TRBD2	TGTGCCAGCAGCTTGACTAGCGGGGGGCCAACCCAGTACTTC	CASSLTSGGPTQYF
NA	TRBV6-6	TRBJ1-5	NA	TGTGCCAGCAGTTCGATTGGCCCCAATCAGCCCCAGCATTTT	CASSSIGPNQPQHF
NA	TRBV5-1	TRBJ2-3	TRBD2	TGCGCCAGCAGCCAACTAGCGGGAGGGCCGTCAGATACGCAGTATTTT	CASSQLAGGPSDTQYF
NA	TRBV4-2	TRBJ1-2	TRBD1	TGTGCCAGCAGCCAGCCAGAGGGACAGGGTTACTATGGCTACACCTTC	CASSQPEGQGYYGYTF
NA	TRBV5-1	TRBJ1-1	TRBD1	TGCGCCAGCAGCCCGGGACAGGGAAGAATTGAAGCTTTCTTT	CASSPGQGRIEAFF
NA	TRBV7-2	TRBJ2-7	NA	TGTGCCAGCAGCTTTTCCCCCTCCTACGAGCAGTACTTC	CASSFSPSYEQYF
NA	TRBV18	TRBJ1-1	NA	TGTGCCAGCTCACCGGGGTTACTGAACACTGAAGCTTTCTTT	CASSPGLLNTEAFF
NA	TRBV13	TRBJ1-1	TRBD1	TGTGCCAGCAGCCCAAGCGGGACAGGGGGCTGGAACACTGAAGCTTTCTTT	CASSPSGTGGWNTEAFF
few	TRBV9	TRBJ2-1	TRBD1	TGTGCCAGCAGCGCCCAAGGGGACAGCTCCTACAATGAGCAGTTCTTC	CASSAQGDSSYNEQFF
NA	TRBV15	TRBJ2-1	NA	TGTGCCACCAAACCGGGAGACGCCTACAATGAGCAGTTCTTC	CATKPGDAYNEQFF
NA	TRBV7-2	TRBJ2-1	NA	TGTGCCAGCAGCTCGTACGGGAACAATGAGCAGTTCTTC	CASSSYGNNEQFF
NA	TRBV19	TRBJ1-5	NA	TGTGCCAGTACCCTAATATGGGTGGGGGATCAGCCCCAGCATTTT	CASTLIWVGDQPQHF
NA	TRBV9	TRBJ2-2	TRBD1	TGTGCCAGCAGCGTAAATGTTGGGACAGGGGCTTCCGGGGAGCTGTTTTTT	CASSVNVGTGASGELFF
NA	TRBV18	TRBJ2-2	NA	TGTGCCAGCTCACCATTACAGGGTACCGGGGAGCTGTTTTTT	CASSPLQGTGELFF
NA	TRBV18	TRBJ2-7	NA	TGTGCCAGCTCACCGAGCAAGAACTACGAGCAGTACTTC	CASSPSKNYEQYF
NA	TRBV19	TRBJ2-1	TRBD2	TGTGCCAGTAGTGCTAGCGGAATTGAGCAGTTCTTC	CASSASGIEQFF
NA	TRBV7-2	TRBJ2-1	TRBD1	TGTGCCAGCAGCTCGGACAGGGACTCCTACAATGAGCAGTTCTTC	CASSSDRDSYNEQFF
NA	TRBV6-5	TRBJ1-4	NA	TGTGCCAGCAGTAGGGACACCGATAATGAAAAACTGTTTTTT	CASSRDTDNEKLFF
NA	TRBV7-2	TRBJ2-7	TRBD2	TGTGCCAGCAGCGAAACTAGCGGGGCCTCCTACGAGCAGTACTTC	CASSETSGASYEQYF
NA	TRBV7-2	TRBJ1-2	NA	TGTGCCAGCAGCTTAGCGCTATTCTCTAACTATGGCTACACCTTC	CASSLALFSNYGYTF
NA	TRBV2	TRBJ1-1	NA	TGTGCCAGGGGCCTGGAGAGTGAAGCTTTCTTT	CARGLESEAFF
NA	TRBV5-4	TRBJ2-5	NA	TGTGCCAGCAGCTTCCGGATGGCGTCAGAGACCCAGTACTTC	CASSFRMASETQYF
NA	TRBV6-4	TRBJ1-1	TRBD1	TGTGCCAGCAGTGTGGGGCAGGGGGCGCGGGCTTTCTTT	CASSVGQGARAFF
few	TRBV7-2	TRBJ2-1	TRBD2	TGTGCCAGCAGCTTAGCGCTCTCGGCGGGGGGGCCCTACTCCTACAATGAGCAGTTCTTC	CASSLALSAGGPYSYNEQFF
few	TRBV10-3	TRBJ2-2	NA	TGTGCCATCAGTGGGAGGGTTCTGGGTGCCGGGGAGCTGTTTTTT	CAISGRVLGAGELFF
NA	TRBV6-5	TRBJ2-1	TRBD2	TGTGCCAGCAGTTACCAGATAGCGGGGCCAAAGTTCTTC	CASSYQIAGPKFF
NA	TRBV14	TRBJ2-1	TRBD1	TGTGCCAGCAGCCAAAACAGGGGGTGGGCAAAACAGTTCTTC	CASSQNRGWAKQFF
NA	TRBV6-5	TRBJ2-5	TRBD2	TGTGCCAGCAGTAAACTAGCGGGGTGGGAGACCCAGTACTTC	CASSKLAGWETQYF
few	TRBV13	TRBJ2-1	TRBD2	TGTGCCAGCAGCACCAGCCAGCGGGGGACCTACAATGAGCAGTTCTTC	CASSTSQRGTYNEQFF
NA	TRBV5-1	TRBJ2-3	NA	TGCGCCAGCAGCTTCAACGGAGCCACAGATACGCAGTATTTT	CASSFNGATDTQYF
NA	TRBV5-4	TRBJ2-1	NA	TGTGCCAGCAGCTTGGGAGGGGGATCCTACAATGAGCAGTTCTTC	CASSLGGGSYNEQFF
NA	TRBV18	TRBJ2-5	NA	TGTGCCAGCTCACGGGGCAGGGGTACGGAGACCCAGTACTTC	CASSRGRGTETQYF
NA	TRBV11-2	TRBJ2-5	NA	TGTGCCAGCAGCCCGACGGCTCCTATGGAGACCCAGTACTTC	CASSPTAPMETQYF
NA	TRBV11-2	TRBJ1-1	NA	TGTGCCAGCAGCCCAAGGAGGGGGACCACTGAAGCTTTCTTT	CASSPRRGTTEAFF
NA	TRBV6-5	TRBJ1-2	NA	TGTGCCAGCAGTGATCAGGGAACTAACTATGGCTACACCTTC	CASSDQGTNYGYTF
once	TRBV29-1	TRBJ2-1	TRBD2	TGCAGCGTTGAAGGTCTAGCGGCTTACAATGAGCAGTTCTTC	CSVEGLAAYNEQFF
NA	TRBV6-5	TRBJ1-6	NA	TGTGCCAGCAGTTATGACAGCTCCTATAATTCACCCCTCCACTTT	CASSYDSSYNSPLHF
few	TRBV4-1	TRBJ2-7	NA	TGCGCCAGCAGCCAAGATCCGGAGACACTGGTAAAGAACTACGAGCAGTACTTC	CASSQDPETLVKNYEQYF
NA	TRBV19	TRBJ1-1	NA	TGTGCCAGTAGTATGGGGCGGCAGACGGAAGCTTTCTTT	CASSMGRQTEAFF
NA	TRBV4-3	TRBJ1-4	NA	TGCGCCAGCAGCCCCTTCGGTCGATCTGAAAAACTGTTTTTT	CASSPFGRSEKLFF
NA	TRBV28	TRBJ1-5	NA	TGTGCCAGCAGTTTCCATGATAAGGGTCAGCCCCAGCATTTT	CASSFHDKGQPQHF
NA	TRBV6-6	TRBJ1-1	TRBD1	TGTGCCAGCAGTTACAGGGGACAGGGGAGGACTGAAGCTTTCTTT	CASSYRGQGRTEAFF
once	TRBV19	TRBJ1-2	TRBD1	TGTGCCAGTAGTCCGGGACAGCTCTATGGCTACACCTTC	CASSPGQLYGYTF
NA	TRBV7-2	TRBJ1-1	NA	TGTGCCAGCAGCTTCATTACGGGCACTGAAGCTTTCTTT	CASSFITGTEAFF
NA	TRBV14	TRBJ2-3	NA	TGTGCCAGCAGCCAAGGCCGGGGTACGCAGTATTTT	CASSQGRGTQYF
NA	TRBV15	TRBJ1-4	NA	TGTGCCACCAGCAGTCACAGGGATGTGGCTGGTGAAAAACTGTTTTTT	CATSSHRDVAGEKLFF
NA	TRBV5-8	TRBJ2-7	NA	TGTGCCAGCAGCTTTCCAGTATCCTACGAGCAGTACTTC	CASSFPVSYEQYF